A selection of T cell receptor beta chains follows, all from one sample in a study of blood T cell repertoires in COVID-19. Repertoires were generated with immunoSEQ multiplex PCR, while TCRdb's copy carries only in-frame clones and drops some. Of 200,000 to 250,000 clones detected, around 83% appear once; the ten largest clones hold 9.7%. The sample taken for sequencing was peripheral blood. The receptors shown here come from a man aged 50 or older with active or convalescent COVID-19. Each CDR3 is given with its conserved first and last residue. Fields, in order: V gene, J gene, CDR3 length, CDR3 protein.

TRBV2,TRBJ2-7,12,CASTTDTYEQYF
TRBV18,TRBJ2-7,14,CASSSRQGTYEQYF
TRBV9,TRBJ1-4,14,CASSPRGRAEKLFF
TRBV19,TRBJ2-7,13,CASSMGYPGEQYF
TRBV5-1,TRBJ2-2,15,CASSLAQGDTGELFF
TRBV7-2,TRBJ1-4,17,CASSLYFSGREDEKLFF
TRBV4-1,TRBJ1-5,14,CASSTTGGGQPQHF
TRBV7-9,TRBJ1-2,14,CASSLGPDSYGYTF
TRBV11-2,TRBJ2-1,15,CASSFGGSSYNEQFF
TRBV5-4,TRBJ1-6,14,CASSSTGSNSPLHF
TRBV5-4,TRBJ2-3,15,CASSFSGGATDTQYF
TRBV7-6,TRBJ2-2,19,CASSPGLAGGNRGTGELFF
TRBV5-1,TRBJ1-5,15,CASSQTPGGNQPQHF
TRBV16,TRBJ2-5,15,CASSHWDSPEETQYF
TRBV5-4,TRBJ2-7,16,CASSLVGAGGSYEQYF
TRBV7-8,TRBJ1-2,13,CAIAGLGYYGYTF
TRBV7-2,TRBJ2-5,11,CASSPAVTQYF
TRBV4-1,TRBJ2-7,14,CASSRGGVPNEQYF
TRBV7-7,TRBJ1-3,13,CASSASTGNTIYF
TRBV5-1,TRBJ2-1,14,CASSFSGDRHEQFF
TRBV7-2,TRBJ1-1,14,CASSLERAGTEAFF
TRBV5-1,TRBJ1-1,14,CASSLQGGGTEAFF
TRBV5-4,TRBJ2-5,13,CASSPREEETQYF
TRBV12-3/TRBV12-4,TRBJ2-2,13,CASTRGVTGELFF
TRBV19,TRBJ2-7,14,CASSIPGHVYEQYF
TRBV10-3,TRBJ2-5,14,CAIKGLAGEETQYF
TRBV28,TRBJ1-6,14,CASSSNRGYSPLHF
TRBV19,TRBJ2-3,14,CASSILAGWNTQYF
TRBV19,TRBJ1-3,15,CATAATGGSGNTIYF
TRBV19,TRBJ1-5,14,CASSYRVDNQPQHF
TRBV6-1,TRBJ1-2,17,CASSDLSGGGKNYGYTF
TRBV7-3,TRBJ2-2,14,CASRLQGHTGELFF
TRBV30,TRBJ1-2,14,CAWSPDRLYYGYTF
TRBV7-2,TRBJ1-6,15,CASRPLSSYNSPLHF
TRBV5-8,TRBJ2-5,14,CASSLLGGRETQYF
TRBV5-1,TRBJ1-2,14,CASSLAQGGSGYTF
TRBV3-1/TRBV3-2,TRBJ1-2,15,CASSQTNRFDYGYTF
TRBV5-1,TRBJ2-7,13,CASSRGQGDEQYF
TRBV14,TRBJ1-6,16,CASSPSTVSYNSPLHF
TRBV7-9,TRBJ2-5,17,CASSLTSGGALGETQYF
TRBV12-1,TRBJ1-5,14,CASSLQGCNQPQHF
TRBV5-6,TRBJ2-5,12,CASSLPGETQYF
TRBV7-2,TRBJ2-3,14,CASSPGRGLVTQYF